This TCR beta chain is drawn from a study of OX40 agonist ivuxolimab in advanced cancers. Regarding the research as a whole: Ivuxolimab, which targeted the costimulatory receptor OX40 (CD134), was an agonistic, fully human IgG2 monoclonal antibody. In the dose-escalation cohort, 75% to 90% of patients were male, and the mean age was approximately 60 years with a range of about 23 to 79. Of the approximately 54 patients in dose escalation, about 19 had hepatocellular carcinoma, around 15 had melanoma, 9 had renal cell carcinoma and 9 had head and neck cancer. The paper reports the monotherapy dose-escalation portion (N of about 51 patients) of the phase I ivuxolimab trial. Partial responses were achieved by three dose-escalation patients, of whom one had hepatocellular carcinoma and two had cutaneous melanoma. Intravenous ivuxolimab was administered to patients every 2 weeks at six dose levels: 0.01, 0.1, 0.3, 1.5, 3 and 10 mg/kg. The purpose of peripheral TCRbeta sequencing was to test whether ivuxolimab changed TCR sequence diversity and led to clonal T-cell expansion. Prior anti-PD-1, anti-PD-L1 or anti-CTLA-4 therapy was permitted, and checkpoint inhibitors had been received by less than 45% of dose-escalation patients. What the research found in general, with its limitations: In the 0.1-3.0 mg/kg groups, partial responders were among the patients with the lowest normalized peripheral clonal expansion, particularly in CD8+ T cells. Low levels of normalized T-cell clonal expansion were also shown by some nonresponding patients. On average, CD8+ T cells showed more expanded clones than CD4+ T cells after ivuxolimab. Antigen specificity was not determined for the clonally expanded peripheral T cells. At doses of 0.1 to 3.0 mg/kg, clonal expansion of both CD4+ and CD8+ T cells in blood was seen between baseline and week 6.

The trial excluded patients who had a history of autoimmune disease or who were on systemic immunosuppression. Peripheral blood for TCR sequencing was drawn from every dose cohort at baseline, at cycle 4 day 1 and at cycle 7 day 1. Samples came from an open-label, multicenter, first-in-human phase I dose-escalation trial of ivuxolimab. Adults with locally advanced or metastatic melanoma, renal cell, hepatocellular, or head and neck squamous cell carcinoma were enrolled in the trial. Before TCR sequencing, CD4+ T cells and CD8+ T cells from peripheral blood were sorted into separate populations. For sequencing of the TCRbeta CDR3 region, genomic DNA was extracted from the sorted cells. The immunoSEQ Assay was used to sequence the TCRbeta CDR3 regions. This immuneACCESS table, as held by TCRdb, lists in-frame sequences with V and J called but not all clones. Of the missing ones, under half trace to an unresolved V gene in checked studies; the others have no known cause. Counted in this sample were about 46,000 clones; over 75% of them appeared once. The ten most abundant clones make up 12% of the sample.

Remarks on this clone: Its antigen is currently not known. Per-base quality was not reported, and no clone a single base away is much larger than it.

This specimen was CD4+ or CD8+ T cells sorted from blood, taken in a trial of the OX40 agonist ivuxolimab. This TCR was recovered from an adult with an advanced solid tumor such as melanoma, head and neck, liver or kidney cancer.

The encoded CDR3 is CASSPTTGSYQETQYF. The DNA sequence is TGTGCCAGCAGCCCTACAACCGGGTCGTACCAAGAGACCCAGTACTTC. The V and J genes are TRBV7-6 and TRBJ2-5, with the D gene too uncertain to name. The CDR3 starts with the cysteine, ends with the phenylalanine, and has 16 residues. This entry keeps only the CDR3 DNA: 48 bases, framed from base 1. At the junction V is shortened by 5 bases and J by 0 bases, with 16 bases in between. For CDR1 and CDR2, the germline V gene lists SGHVS and FNYEAQ.